Below are 30 T cell receptor beta chains sequenced from a single sample in a study of CD8 T cells in ankylosing spondylitis. Study observations and caveats: Made up of fewer than 10 highly homologous variants, a TCR beta motif appeared characteristic of ankylosing spondylitis blood.

TCRdb re-analysed the 5' RACE reads in MiXCR, keeping a single row per CDR3 protein. The sample holds some 800,000 distinct CDR3 sequences; around 11% are singletons and the top ten take approximately 0.46%. The antigens these receptors bind are not known. What was sequenced was blood, either unsorted or a sorted T cell fraction (not recorded which). Receptor source: a male donor with ankylosing spondylitis.

The chain combines TRBV6-1 with TRBJ2-7, with TRBD2 identical over 9 bases. There are 13 residues in the CDR3. Germline assignment: CDR1 MNHNS and CDR2 SASEGT. Trimming removed 8 bases from V and 6 bases from J; junction bases left unmatched: 8. The CDR3 region is CASRQGLAGEQYF. As DNA, the CDR3 is TGTGCCAGCCGGCAGGGACTAGCAGGCGAGCAGTACTTC.

J is TRBJ2-2 and V is TRBV7-6, with D uncertain. From germline, CDR1 is SGHVS and CDR2 FNYEAQ. V shed 2 bases and J shed 5 bases, with 12 bases lying between them. This CDR3 region has 15 residues. This CDR3 is CASSLSAKRTGELFF. Here the CDR3 DNA reads TGTGCCAGCAGCTTATCGGCTAAGAGGACCGGGGAGCTGTTTTTT.

Many counts were recorded for this clonotype. This sequence joins TRBV6-2 or TRBV6-3 and TRBJ2-1; 11 bases map to TRBD2. Germline assignment: CDR1 MNHEY and CDR2 SVGEGT. The ends lost 6 bases at V and 7 bases at J; junction bases unmatched: 5. The length of the CDR3 is 14 residues. CDR3 nucleotides: TGTGCCAGCAGCACTAGCGGGAGTAGAAATGAGCAGTTCTTC. Protein: CASSTSGSRNEQFF.

The genes are TRBV18 and TRBJ1-5, with TRBD1 identical over 7 bases. The J segment lost 6 bases and the V segment lost 4 bases, leaving 6 bases of the junction unmatched. This CDR3 is 14 amino acids long. The germline V gene has CDR1 KGHSH and CDR2 LQKENI. CDR3 in amino acids: CASSRDRDGQPQHF. Written as DNA, the CDR3 is TGTGCCAGCTCACGAGACAGGGACGGTCAGCCCCAGCATTTT. The whole variable domain, remainder taken from reference TRBV18 and TRBJ1-5, is NAGVMQNPRHLVRRRGQEARLRCSPMKGHSHVYWYRQLPEEGLKFMVYLQKENIIDESGMPKERFSAEFPKEGPSILRIQQVVRGDSAAYFCASSRDRDGQPQHFGDGTRLSIL.

The chain recombines TRBV6-5 with TRBJ1-1, with 11 bases aligning to TRBD1. The CDR3 extends over 15 amino acids. Germline V gene lookup returns CDR1 MNHEY and CDR2 SVGAGI. The trim removed 2 bases at V and 7 bases at J, leaving 6 bases unmatched. DNA for the CDR3: TGTGCCAGCAGTTACAGGACAGGGGGCAGAGGTGAAGCTTTCTTT. Protein sequence: CASSYRTGGRGEAFF.

The V gene is TRBV7-2, the J gene TRBJ2-3; 8 bases fit TRBD2. J gave up 1 base and V 6 bases, and 6 bases lay outside the gene matches. The germline V gene encodes CDR1 SGHTA and CDR2 FQGNSA. The CDR3 contains 15 residues. Here the CDR3 reads CASSFRAGGTDTQYF. The CDR3 region has the DNA TGTGCCAGCAGTTTTCGAGCGGGGGGCACAGATACGCAGTATTTT.

This clonotype was counted only a few times. The chain employs TRBV18 and TRBJ2-1; 9 bases align to TRBD2. The CDR3 consists of 17 residues. The trim removed 3 bases at V and 0 bases at J, leaving 6 bases unmatched. Germline loops: CDR1 KGHSH, CDR2 LQKENI. CDR3 nucleotide sequence: TGTGCCAGCTCACCGGGACTAGCAACAAGCTCCTACAATGAGCAGTTCTTC. Its protein is CASSPGLATSSYNEQFF.

This clonotype was picked up many times. This rearrangement joins TRBV20-1 to TRBJ2-1; D not resolved. This CDR3 has 13 residues. CDR1 and CDR2 from the germline V gene are DFQATT and SNEGSKA (reference sequence). V lost 4 bases and J 3 bases, leaving 10 bases between the germline ends. This chain's CDR3 is CSATVPYYNEQFF. The CDR3 coding sequence is TGCAGTGCTACTGTCCCCTACTACAATGAGCAGTTCTTC.

As DNA, the CDR3 is TGTGCCAGCAGTTACCTCCTATCGGGACAGGGGGGCGATGAGCAGTTCTTC. It encodes CASSYLLSGQGGDEQFF. V gene TRBV6-2 or TRBV6-3 combines with J gene TRBJ2-1; 11 nucleotides line up with TRBD1. Germline V gives CDR1 MNHEY, CDR2 SVGEGT. The CDR3 extends over 17 amino acids. V lost 2 bases and J lost 8; bases outside the gene matches: 11.

The chain uses TRBV6-6 and TRBJ1-4, with a weak D call TRBD1 (5 bases). The CDR3 consists of 12 residues. Germline V gives CDR1 MNHNY, CDR2 SVGAGI (reference sequence). V lost 8 bases to trimming and J lost 4 bases, with 8 bases between them. The CDR3 region is CASRQINEKLFF. In nucleotides, the CDR3 is TGTGCCAGCCGACAGATTAATGAAAAACTGTTTTTT.

This clonotype has more than one count but fewer than ten. V usage is TRBV15 and J usage is TRBJ2-3; a possible D gene is TRBD2 (5 bases). This CDR3 region has 16 residues. The V gene's germline CDR1 is LNHNV and CDR2 YYDKDF (reference sequence). The V and J ends lost 0 bases and 5 bases respectively, with 15 bases between them. CDR3 region: CATSRDLRGSGDTQYF. In DNA, the CDR3 is TGTGCCACCAGCAGAGATCTACGTGGGAGCGGAGATACGCAGTATTTT. Based on the CDR3 plus reference TRBV15 and TRBJ2-3, the full variable domain is DAMVIQNPRYQVTQFGKPVTLSCSQTLNHNVMYWYQQKSSQAPKLLFHYYDKDFNNEADTPDNFQSRRPNTSFCFLDIRSPGLGDTAMYLCATSRDLRGSGDTQYFGPGTRLTVL.

This clonotype has ten or more counts. The chain carries TRBV24-1 and TRBJ1-2; 8 bases are a match to TRBD1. Trimming took 4 bases from V and 6 from J; bases not matched to a gene: 6. Per the germline V gene, CDR1 is KGHDR and CDR2 is SFDVKD. This CDR3 is 14 amino acids long. The DNA of the CDR3 is TGTGCCACCAGTGAGTTGGACAGGGACAATGGCTACACCTTC. Translation gives CATSELDRDNGYTF.

This clonotype occurred a few times. The V and J genes are TRBV5-1 and TRBJ1-4; D might be TRBD1 (5 bases). This CDR3 comprises 15 residues. V was pared by 0 bases and J by 5 bases, with 11 bases between. The V gene's germline CDR1 is SGHRS and CDR2 YFSETQ. The CDR3 sequence is CASSLGVEGNEKLFF. CDR3 bases: TGCGCCAGCAGCTTGGGCGTCGAGGGGAATGAAAAACTGTTTTTT. Together with reference TRBV5-1 and TRBJ1-4, the CDR3 gives the full variable domain: KAGVTQTPRYLIKTRGQQVTLSCSPISGHRSVSWYQQTPGQGLQFLFEYFSETQRNKGNFPGRFSGRQFSNSRSEMNVSTLELGDSALYLCASSLGVEGNEKLFFGSGTQLSVL.

J is TRBJ1-3 and V is TRBV7-8; 9 bases match TRBD1. There are 15 residues in the CDR3. Germline loops: CDR1 SGHVS, CDR2 FQNEAQ. J was trimmed by 6 bases and V by 5 bases; bases with no gene match: 8. The CDR3 spells CASSIWGDRVNTIYF. The CDR3 region has the DNA TGTGCCAGCAGCATATGGGGGGACAGGGTAAACACCATATATTTT.

Only a few counts were recorded for this clonotype. The chain links TRBV29-1 to TRBJ1-2, with D unresolved. The CDR3 sequence is 13 residues long. Deletions cut 6 bases from V and 0 bases from J, with 11 bases between. Germline V lookup: CDR1 SQVTM, CDR2 ANQGSEA. CDR3 region: CSVRTGANYGYTF. In DNA, the CDR3 is TGCAGCGTAAGGACGGGAGCTAACTATGGCTACACCTTC.

This clonotype was detected only a few times. This chain joins TRBV11-1 and TRBJ1-1; the D is unclear. The CDR3 is 17 residues long. Germline loops: CDR1 SGHAT, CDR2 FQDESV (reference sequence). V dropped 4 bases and J dropped 3 bases, with 21 bases sitting between them. The chain's CDR3 is CASSSPYGGGMDTEAFF. In nucleotides, the CDR3 is TGTGCCAGCAGCTCCCCATATGGAGGAGGAATGGACACTGAAGCTTTCTTT. The entire variable domain, with the rest obtained from reference TRBV11-1 and TRBJ1-1, is as follows: EAEVAQSPRYKITEKSQAVAFWCDPISGHATLYWYRQILGQGPELLVQFQDESVVDDSQLPKDRFSAERLKGVDSTLKIQPAELGDSAMYLCASSSPYGGGMDTEAFFGQGTRLTVV.

This clonotype has more than one count but fewer than ten. The rearrangement uses TRBV7-2 and TRBJ2-1, with D maybe TRBD1 (6 bases). This CDR3 is 13 amino acids long. Looked up from germline, CDR1 is SGHTA and CDR2 is FQGNSA. With 8 bases removed from V and 0 bases from J, the gap between germline ends came to 8 bases. The CDR3 coding sequence is TGTGCCAGCGGACAGAGCTCCTACAATGAGCAGTTCTTC. The encoded protein is CASGQSSYNEQFF.

The chain combines TRBV7-2 with TRBJ2-3; a weak D match, TRBD2 (6 bases). The germline gives CDR1 SGHTA, CDR2 FQGNSA. CDR3 size: 16 residues. The V gene lost 2 bases and the J gene lost 4 bases, with 16 bases spanning the gap. DNA for the CDR3: TGTGCCAGCAGCTTATGGCGGGATATATCGCCAGATACGCAGTATTTT. Translating gives CASSLWRDISPDTQYF.

This clonotype was found many times. This chain uses TRBV4-2 with TRBJ2-7, with 10 bases fitting TRBD2. The V gene end was trimmed by 6 bases and the J gene end by 0 bases; junction bases not matched to a gene: 8. The CDR3 extends over 16 amino acids. Germline CDR1 LGHNA, CDR2 YNFKEQ. Here the CDR3 reads CASSFGTSGVSYEQYF. The DNA for the CDR3 is TGTGCCAGCAGTTTTGGTACTAGCGGGGTCTCCTACGAGCAGTACTTC.

The chain recombines TRBV5-1 with TRBJ2-7; TRBD1 matches at 9 bases. The V and J ends lost 4 bases and 6 bases, in that order; junction bases with no gene match: 11. The CDR3 has 15 amino acids. Germline CDR1 SGHRS, CDR2 YFSETQ. CDR3 region: CASSHRDRDSPEQYF. CDR3 nucleotides: TGCGCCAGCAGCCACCGGGACAGGGACTCTCCCGAGCAGTACTTC.

This clonotype has only a few counts. The CDR3 spells CATSDLDGGDTGELFF. DNA of the CDR3: TGTGCCACCAGTGATTTGGACGGGGGGGACACCGGGGAGCTGTTTTTT. The J gene is TRBJ2-2, the V gene TRBV24-1; 8 positions agree with TRBD2. Germline CDR1 is KGHDR and CDR2 is SFDVKD. The CDR3 has 16 amino acids. V was pared by 0 bases and J by 3 bases, with 2 bases of the junction left unmatched.

Turning to this clonotype: Since a much larger clone is just one base distant, this may be a read error. V and J are TRBV2 and TRBJ2-1, with D possibly matching TRBD1 (5 bases). The germline V gene encodes CDR1 SNHLY and CDR2 FYNNEI. The CDR3 length is 13 residues. V was trimmed by 3 bases and J by 3 bases, leaving 6 bases between them. DNA of the CDR3: TGTGCCAGCAGTGACGGACACTACAATGAGCAGTTCTTC. It specifies CASSDGHYNEQFF.

The V and J genes are TRBV6-2 or TRBV6-3 and TRBJ2-1, with D possibly TRBD2 on 5 matching bases. Trimming shortened V by 0 bases and J by 6 bases, and 9 bases separated the two germline ends. This CDR3 comprises 14 residues. CDR1 and CDR2 from the germline V gene are MNHEY and SVGEGT. The CDR3 is CASSYSPSINEQFF. CDR3 coding DNA: TGTGCCAGCAGTTACTCGCCTAGCATCAATGAGCAGTTCTTC.

This clonotype was seen many times. V gene TRBV5-1 combines with J gene TRBJ1-1; 7 bases are shared with TRBD1. The CDR3 is 14 residues long. After removal of 4 bases from V and 1 base from J, the junction contained 4 bases not matched to a gene. CDR1 is SGHRS, CDR2 YFSETQ, per germline. This chain's CDR3 is CASSPDRPNTEAFF. CDR3 coding DNA: TGCGCCAGCAGCCCGGACAGGCCGAACACTGAAGCTTTCTTT. Looking up the rest from reference TRBV5-1 and TRBJ1-1 gives the full variable domain: KAGVTQTPRYLIKTRGQQVTLSCSPISGHRSVSWYQQTPGQGLQFLFEYFSETQRNKGNFPGRFSGRQFSNSRSEMNVSTLELGDSALYLCASSPDRPNTEAFFGQGTRLTVV.

This clonotype has ten or more counts. This chain uses TRBV20-1 with TRBJ2-1, with TRBD2 matching over 8 bases. The CDR3 runs to 15 residues. V lost 5 bases, J lost 7 bases, and 13 bases stayed unmatched. Germline lookup yields CDR1 DFQATT and CDR2 SNEGSKA (reference sequence). CDR3 in DNA: TGCAGTGCTTACCTAGGAGCGGGAGACGGAAATGAGCAGTTCTTC. It is translated as CSAYLGAGDGNEQFF.

This clonotype was recorded at least ten times. This chain uses TRBV6-1 with TRBJ2-7; 9 nucleotides line up with TRBD2. The CDR3 spans 14 residues. V gave up 9 bases and J gave up 2 bases; unmatched junction bases: 8. Germline CDR1 and CDR2: MNHNS and SASEGT. In nucleotides, the CDR3 is TGTGCCAGTAAGACTGCGGGAGGGCCCTACGAGCAGTACTTC. Encoded protein: CASKTAGGPYEQYF.

This sequence joins TRBV7-9 and TRBJ2-3; D unclear. Trimming left V 0 bases short and J 2 bases short, with 6 bases between. CDR1 SEHNR and CDR2 FQNEAQ come from the germline V gene (reference sequence). The CDR3 loop spans 14 amino acids. CDR3 loop: CASSLALDTDTQYF. CDR3 sequence (DNA): TGTGCCAGCAGCTTAGCCCTCGACACAGATACGCAGTATTTT. Looking up the rest from reference TRBV7-9 and TRBJ2-3 gives the full variable domain: DTGVSQNPRHKITKRGQNVTFRCDPISEHNRLYWYRQTLGQGPEFLTYFQNEAQLEKSRLLSDRFSAERPKGSFSTLEIQRTEQGDSAMYLCASSLALDTDTQYFGPGTRLTVL.

This chain uses TRBV5-1 with TRBJ1-2; perhaps TRBD1 as D (6 bases). V lost 4 bases and J 4 bases, leaving 14 bases between the germline ends. Germline CDR1 SGHRS, CDR2 YFSETQ. The CDR3 has 14 amino acids. Here the CDR3 reads CASSVGQSVYGYTF. As DNA, the CDR3 is TGCGCCAGCAGCGTTGGACAGAGTGTCTATGGCTACACCTTC.

A few counts support this clonotype. V and J are TRBV27 and TRBJ1-6; D uncertain. This CDR3 contains 16 residues. Germline V gives CDR1 MNHEY, CDR2 SMNVEV (reference sequence). Trimming pared 0 bases from V and 0 bases from J, leaving 6 bases between. Here the CDR3 reads CASSLSPISYNSPLHF. CDR3 coding DNA: TGTGCCAGCAGTTTATCCCCCATCTCCTATAATTCACCCCTCCACTTT.

At least ten counts were recorded for this clonotype. V usage is TRBV5-1 and J usage is TRBJ1-5; maybe TRBD1 (5 bases). Trimming removed 0 bases from V and 6 bases from J, with 10 bases in between. Germline V CDR1 and CDR2: SGHRS, YFSETQ. The CDR3 covers 14 residues. CDR3 amino acids: CASSLGGRSQPQHF. CDR3 DNA sequence: TGCGCCAGCAGCTTGGGGGGCCGGAGTCAGCCCCAGCATTTT.